The 21 T cell receptor beta chains given below trace back to one sample, sequenced in a study of sequential checkpoint blockade in melanoma. The treatment: randomized to nivolumab then ipilimumab (arm A) or the reverse (arm B). Clones were read by immunoSEQ multiplex PCR, and TCRdb kept only the in-frame ones, dropping some. The table has over 8,500 clones, about three fifths seen once; the top ten hold over 35%. The specimen was CD8+ T cells sorted from blood (inferred from file names), collected from a patient given nivolumab and ipilimumab in sequence. These receptors came from a human donor with melanoma.

V usage is TRBV11-3 and J usage is TRBJ2-2; TRBD2 might be the D (6 bases). This CDR3 comprises 15 residues. Germline V CDR1 and CDR2: SGHNT, YENEEA. The V gene lost 3 bases and the J gene lost 5 bases, with 13 bases spanning the gap. The CDR3 region is CASSLRAGKTGELFF. DNA for the CDR3: TGTGCCAGCAGCTTGAGGGCGGGAAAAACCGGGGAGCTGTTTTTT.

The chain has TRBV5-1 and TRBJ2-7; TRBD1 aligns across 11 bases. CDR1 and CDR2 (germline): SGHRS, YFSETQ. The CDR3 has 15 amino acids. Germline trimming cut 4 bases from V and 3 bases from J; bases unmatched to any gene: 6. This CDR3 is CASSSGGTGGYEQYF. DNA of the CDR3: TGCGCCAGCAGCAGCGGTGGGACAGGGGGCTACGAGCAGTACTTC. Filled out from reference TRBV5-1 and TRBJ2-7, the complete variable domain reads KAGVTQTPRYLIKTRGQQVTLSCSPISGHRSVSWYQQTPGQGLQFLFEYFSETQRNKGNFPGRFSGRQFSNSRSEMNVSTLELGDSALYLCASSSGGTGGYEQYFGPGTRLTVT.

This chain connects TRBV7-8 to TRBJ2-1, with 7 bases aligning to TRBD2. The CDR3 loop spans 16 amino acids. CDR1 is SGHVS, CDR2 FQNEAQ, per germline. V trimming: 0 bases; J trimming: 8 bases; junction bases outside the gene matches: 10. The CDR3 loop is CASSLASQGGADEQFF. Written as DNA, the CDR3 is TGTGCCAGCAGCTTAGCCAGCCAGGGAGGGGCAGATGAGCAGTTCTTC.

J is TRBJ2-1 and V is TRBV27; a possible D gene is TRBD2 (6 bases). Between the trimmed V and J ends, which lost 2 bases and 5 bases, there was a span of 13 bases. The length of the CDR3 is 15 residues. Looked up from germline, CDR1 is MNHEY and CDR2 is SMNVEV (reference sequence). As DNA, the CDR3 is TGTGCCAGCAGTTTAGGCCCTAGCGAGAACAATGAGCAGTTCTTC. It specifies CASSLGPSENNEQFF.

The chain recombines TRBV27 with TRBJ2-2; no definite D call. V lost 10 bases and J 10 bases, leaving 4 bases between the germline ends. The CDR3 runs to 8 residues. Germline V lookup: CDR1 MNHEY, CDR2 SMNVEV (reference sequence). The CDR3 bases are TGTGCCACCAAGGAGCTGTTTTTT. Its translation: CATKELFF.

The rearrangement joins TRBV5-6 to TRBJ2-1; 8 nucleotides agree with TRBD1. Germline CDR1 and CDR2: SGHDT and YYEEEE. The junction had 11 bases not matched to a gene; V was cut back by 4 bases and J by 2 bases. This CDR3 is 17 amino acids long. CDR3 sequence: CASSPDRELSPYNEQFF. As DNA, the CDR3 is TGTGCCAGCAGCCCGGACAGGGAATTGTCGCCCTACAATGAGCAGTTCTTC.

This rearrangement joins TRBV6-5 to TRBJ2-3, with D maybe TRBD1 (6 bases). The V and J ends lost 1 base and 3 bases respectively, with 8 bases between them. The germline V gene encodes CDR1 MNHEY and CDR2 SVGAGI. The CDR3 sequence is 14 residues long. CDR3 in amino acids: CASSYYRATDTQYF. CDR3 coding DNA: TGTGCCAGCAGTTACTACAGGGCGACAGATACGCAGTATTTT.

V gene TRBV6-5 combines with J gene TRBJ1-1, with D possibly being TRBD1 (6 bases). The germline gives CDR1 MNHEY, CDR2 SVGAGI. Trimming cost V 7 bases and J 7 bases, with 10 bases left between them. This CDR3 comprises 11 residues. CDR3 residues: CASTLDSEAFF. DNA of the CDR3: TGTGCCAGCACCTTGGACAGTGAAGCTTTCTTT.

The gene calls are TRBV7-2 and TRBJ1-4; D uncertain. The CDR3 loop spans 12 amino acids. Germline CDR1 reads SGHTA; CDR2 reads FQGNSA. V lost 3 bases to trimming and J lost 8 bases, with 7 bases between them. The CDR3 sequence is CASSFAQEKLFF. CDR3 sequence (DNA): TGTGCCAGCAGCTTTGCCCAGGAAAAACTGTTTTTT.

The gene calls are TRBV28 and TRBJ2-3, with 11 bases matching TRBD2. V shed 4 bases and J 4 bases; nucleotides not matched to a gene: 7. Germline V gene sequence: CDR1 MDHEN, CDR2 SYDVKM. The length of the CDR3 is 16 residues. CDR3 in DNA: TGTGCCAGCAGTTCGTGGACTAGCGGGTCGCCAGATACGCAGTATTTT. It encodes CASSSWTSGSPDTQYF.

V gene TRBV4-1 combines with J gene TRBJ2-1; tentatively, D is TRBD2 (6 bases). In germline, CDR1 is MGHRA, CDR2 YSYEKL. Trimming cost V 2 bases and J 9 bases, with 17 bases left between them. CDR3 length equals 15 residues. DNA for the CDR3: TGCGCCAGCAGCCAATCACCGGGGGTACTCGCTGAGCAGTTCTTC. Amino acids: CASSQSPGVLAEQFF.

In regard to this clone: This sample also contains other DNA sequences that code for the same CDR3. The chain joins TRBV9 to TRBJ2-2; 13 bases map to TRBD2. CDR1 SGDLS and CDR2 YYNGEE come from the germline V gene. This CDR3 comprises 17 residues. V was clipped by 0 bases and J by 1 base; unmatched bases: 0. The CDR3: CASSVGLAGGNTGELFF. Written as DNA, the CDR3 is TGTGCCAGCAGCGTAGGACTAGCGGGGGGGAACACCGGGGAGCTGTTTTTT.

Points on this clone: A junction boundary mismatches the germline segment, possibly from a read error. The chain couples TRBV6-4 to TRBJ2-2; D is perhaps TRBD2 (5 bases). The CDR3 covers 15 residues. Germline V CDR1 and CDR2: MRHNA, SNTAGT. The CDR3 DNA sequence: TGTGCCACCAGTGATTGGACCGGGGACACCGGGGAGCTGTTTTTT. Protein product: CATSDWTGDTGELFF.

V usage is TRBV7-3 and J usage is TRBJ2-3, with TRBD1 identical over 7 bases. The CDR3 is 16 amino acids. The germline V gene encodes CDR1 SGHTA and CDR2 FQGTGA. V shed 2 bases and J 0 bases; nucleotides not matched to a gene: 5. The CDR3 DNA sequence: TGTGCCAGCAGCTTATTGGCAGGGGGAAGCACAGATACGCAGTATTTT. Its protein product is CASSLLAGGSTDTQYF.

This chain connects TRBV7-3 to TRBJ2-1; D perhaps matches TRBD2 (5 bases). Germline V lookup: CDR1 SGHTA, CDR2 FQGTGA. Between the trimmed V and J ends, which lost 1 base and 0 bases, there was a span of 10 bases. The CDR3 is 16 amino acids. DNA of the CDR3: TGTGCCAGCAGCTTAATTGGGGAGAGCTCCTACAATGAGCAGTTCTTC. It specifies CASSLIGESSYNEQFF.

The chain is built from TRBV28 and TRBJ2-5; 8 nucleotides agree with TRBD1. The DNA matches TRBJ2-7 better at its end, which makes the J call doubtful. Germline V CDR1 and CDR2: MDHEN, SYDVKM. This CDR3 has 16 residues. The CDR3 spells CASSSVLGTGSYEQYF. CDR3 nucleotide sequence: TGTGCCAGCAGTTCCGTGTTGGGGACAGGTAGTTACGAGCAGTACTTC.

The J gene is TRBJ2-7, the V gene TRBV28; a possible D gene is TRBD2 (6 bases). CDR1 MDHEN and CDR2 SYDVKM come from the germline V gene. Between the trimmed V and J ends, which lost 6 bases and 0 bases, there was a span of 9 bases. This CDR3 is built from 13 residues. CDR3 sequence reads: CASRLAASYEQYF. In nucleotides, the CDR3 is TGTGCCAGCAGACTAGCAGCCTCCTACGAGCAGTACTTC.

The CDR3 here is CASSLRDLNTGELFF. CDR3 bases: TGCGCCAGCAGCTTAAGAGACTTGAACACCGGGGAGCTGTTTTTT. The J gene is TRBJ2-2, the V gene TRBV5-1; D uncertain. Germline-derived CDR1 and CDR2 are SGHRS and YFSETQ. V was shortened by 2 bases and J by 1 base, with 9 bases between the two germline ends. The CDR3 length is 15 residues.

This chain connects TRBV5-6 to TRBJ2-1, with TRBD2 matching 12 bases. The V segment lost 5 bases and the J segment 2 bases; nucleotides outside the gene matches: 2. Germline V gene lookup returns CDR1 SGHDT and CDR2 YYEEEE. There are 15 residues in the CDR3. The CDR3 sequence: CASRGTSGPYNEQFF. CDR3 coding DNA: TGTGCCAGCAGAGGGACTAGCGGGCCCTACAATGAGCAGTTCTTC.

DNA of the CDR3: TGCGCCAGCAGCCCCCGGGAAAACAATGAGCAGTTCTTC. It is translated as CASSPRENNEQFF. The chain uses TRBV5-1 and TRBJ2-1; weak D call: TRBD2 (5 bases). Germline CDR1 is SGHRS and CDR2 is YFSETQ. V lost 4 bases, J lost 5 bases, and 10 bases lay in between. The CDR3 length is 13 residues.

The V gene is TRBV6-6, the J gene TRBJ1-1; unclear D gene. Trimming took 5 bases from V and 7 from J, leaving 5 bases between them. This CDR3 is 10 amino acids long. Per the germline V gene, CDR1 is MNHNY and CDR2 is SVGAGI (reference sequence). This chain's CDR3 is CASSTNEAFF. CDR3 nucleotides: TGTGCCAGCAGTACAAATGAAGCTTTCTTT.